This TCR beta chain was obtained from a study of blood T cell repertoires in COVID-19. Clones were sequenced by immunoSEQ multiplex PCR, and TCRdb holds only the in-frame ones, with some missing. Here the sample spans just over 350,000 clones, roughly 87% being singletons. Germline values: CDR1 LGHDT, CDR2 YNNKEL (reference sequence). The CDR3 length is 14 residues. Trimming took 0 bases from V and 5 from J, leaving 10 bases between them. Cohort 3 recovery required two negative PCRs, clearance, or symptom resolution. This clone was counted ten times or more. The same CDR3 is also encoded by other DNA sequences in this sample.

The rearrangement joins TRBV3-1 (or the pseudogene TRBV3-2) to TRBJ1-1; D is perhaps TRBD1 (6 bases). Material: PBMCs or T cells enriched from blood (not recorded which). This clonotype was sampled from a woman aged 30 to 39 who had recovered from COVID-19. The CDR3 reads CASSQDTGRTEAFF. In nucleotides, the CDR3 is TGTGCCAGCAGCCAAGACACAGGGCGTACTGAAGCTTTCTTT.